This T cell receptor (beta chain) derives from a study of vaccination and CD4 T cells after COVID-19. Whole-study context: Under 10 convalescent cases were mild and one was severe, and all had been SARS-CoV-2 positive by nasal swab PCR. Each of the control cultures got a CEFX pool, an HIV-1 Nef pool, or no peptide.

The study, taken as a whole, reports: Within convalescent individuals, 304 out of 307 vaccine-specific clones proved to be spike mono-reactive.

Sequenced with the Oncomine TCR Beta short-read assay was DNA taken from cultured CD4+ T cells. Genomic DNA extraction was carried out from cultured CD4+ T cells. TCRdb itself ran the PCR reads through MiXCR, one entry per CDR3 protein. This table holds under 25,000 distinct CDR3 sequences, under 70% found once. Details on this clonotype: No antigen is known for it.

Trimming stripped 6 bases from V and 7 bases from J, with 17 bases between. Germline lookup yields CDR1 SNHLY and CDR2 FYNNEI. CDR3 size: 14 residues. Treatment described: approximately nine-day PBMC culture with coronavirus spike peptide pools or control peptides (ViraFEST assay). The chain couples TRBV2 to TRBJ2-3; D unresolved. Source material: CD4+ T cells from blood, cultured in vitro. This receptor was identified in a human donor who had recovered from COVID-19. CDR3 in amino acids: CASRPGLGSYTQYF. DNA for the CDR3: TGTGCCAGCAGACCGGGCCTCGGGTCCTATACGCAGTATTTT.